This T cell receptor beta chain was profiled in a study of blood T cell repertoires in COVID-19. Measured with immunoSEQ multiplex PCR; TCRdb has only the in-frame clones, and not every one. This table holds fewer than 200,000 clones, around four fifths found once. The CDR3 loop spans 13 amino acids. J gave up 0 bases and V 8 bases, and 3 bases lay outside the gene matches. Per germline, CDR1 MDHEN and CDR2 SYDVKM. J is TRBJ2-7 and V is TRBV28; 8 bases agree with TRBD1. Sequenced input: PBMCs or T cells enriched from blood (not recorded which). This TCR was sampled from a woman aged 50 to 60 in a cohort exposed to, infected with or recovered from COVID-19 (not recorded which). The CDR3 nucleotides are TGTGCCAGCGGTCAGGGGGCCTCCTACGAGCAGTACTTC. Its translation is CASGQGASYEQYF. Variable domain in full (rest from reference TRBV28 and TRBJ2-7): DVKVTQSSRYLVKRTGEKVFLECVQDMDHENMFWYRQDPGLGLRLIYFSYDVKMKEKGDIPEGYSVSREKKERFSLILESASTNQTSMYLCASGQGASYEQYFGPGTRLTVT.